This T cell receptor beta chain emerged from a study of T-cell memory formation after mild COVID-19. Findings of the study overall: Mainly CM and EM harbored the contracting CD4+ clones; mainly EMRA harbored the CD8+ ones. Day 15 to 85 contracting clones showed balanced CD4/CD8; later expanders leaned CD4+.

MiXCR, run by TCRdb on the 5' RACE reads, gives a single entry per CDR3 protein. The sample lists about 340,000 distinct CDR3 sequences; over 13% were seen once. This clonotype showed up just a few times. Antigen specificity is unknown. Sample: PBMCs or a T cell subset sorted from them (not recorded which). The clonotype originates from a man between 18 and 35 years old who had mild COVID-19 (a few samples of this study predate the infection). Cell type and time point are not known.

CDR3 coding DNA: TGTGCCAGCAGTTTCCGGGACAGGGATCCCAATCAGCCCCAGCATTTT. Its protein is CASSFRDRDPNQPQHF. The gene calls are TRBV27 and TRBJ1-5; 9 bases match TRBD1. The CDR3 contains 16 residues. The germline V gene encodes CDR1 MNHEY and CDR2 SMNVEV (reference sequence). With 3 bases clipped from V and 3 bases from J, the junction kept 6 bases outside the gene matches.